This TCR beta chain was recovered during a study of T cells after yellow fever vaccination. Study-level results: Sorted repertoires could include abundant contaminating clonotypes from bulk cells.

This clonotype appeared a few times. What it binds is unknown. The germline CDR1 and CDR2 sequences are KGHSH and LQKENI. V was shortened by 2 bases and J by 0 bases, with 9 bases between the two germline ends. This CDR3 is 15 amino acids long. TCRdb processed the 5' RACE reads anew with MiXCR; each CDR3 protein has one entry. The table shows hundreds of thousands of distinct CDR3 sequences, with approximately 15% occurring only once. This receptor was identified in a man aged 30-40 years who received the YFV17D yellow fever vaccine. This sample comprised PBMCs, obtained on the day of the yellow fever booster vaccination. V gene TRBV18 combines with J gene TRBJ2-3; a possible D gene is TRBD2 (6 bases). CDR3 sequence reads: CASSPVAVSTDTQYF. As DNA, the CDR3 is TGTGCCAGCTCACCAGTAGCGGTTAGCACAGATACGCAGTATTTT. Drawing the rest from reference TRBV18 and TRBJ2-3, the complete variable domain is NAGVMQNPRHLVRRRGQEARLRCSPMKGHSHVYWYRQLPEEGLKFMVYLQKENIIDESGMPKERFSAEFPKEGPSILRIQQVVRGDSAAYFCASSPVAVSTDTQYFGPGTRLTVL.